This TCR beta chain was identified during a study of blood T cells in healthy people across ages. Study results and caveats: Reliance upon unsorted PBMCs precluded definitive naive versus antigen-experienced comparison.

A word on this clonotype: Its matching antigen is unknown.

The authors ran a second PCR of 7 to 11 cycles using a sample-barcoded 5' primer and a J-beta primer mix. TCRdb reprocessed the 5' RACE reads with MiXCR, giving one entry per CDR3 protein. The sample includes some 800,000 distinct CDR3 sequences, around two fifths of them seen just once. CDR3 length equals 15 residues. Per the germline V gene, CDR1 is SGDLS and CDR2 is YYNGEE. Losses at the gene ends were 2 bases for V and 7 bases for J; bases not matched to a gene: 5. The V call is TRBV9, the J call TRBJ2-3; 12 nucleotides line up with TRBD2. The receptor was derived from a man aged 60-69 years in good health. Sequencing was performed on blood. In DNA, the CDR3 is TGTGCCAGCAGCGTGACTAGCGGGGGACTGAATACGCAGTATTTT. Its translation is CASSVTSGGLNTQYF.